Below, one T cell receptor (beta chain) is given with its context. The data derive from a study of blood T cell repertoires in COVID-19. The CDR3 length is 14 residues. From germline, CDR1 is LGHDT and CDR2 YNNKEL (reference sequence). V dropped 6 bases and J dropped 4; count of bases not matched to a gene: 5. The method was immunoSEQ multiplex PCR; TCRdb's version includes in-frame clones alone and lacks a portion of them. Of about 360,000 clones in the sample, about 88% were seen once. The sequenced sample was peripheral blood. The origin of this receptor is a human donor in a cohort sampled during active COVID-19. The chain is built from TRBV3-1 (or the pseudogene TRBV3-2) and TRBJ2-2; 7 nucleotides align to TRBD1. The CDR3 spells CASRETGTTGELFF. CDR3 DNA: TGTGCCAGCAGAGAGACAGGGACCACCGGGGAGCTGTTTTTT.